This T cell receptor (beta chain) was profiled in a study of T cell changes during pregnancy in multiple sclerosis. Generated by immunoSEQ multiplex PCR, the TCRdb table keeps only in-frame clones and is missing some. This table has tens of thousands of clones, around 90% appearing once. Trimming took off 2 bases at V and 5 bases at J, with 7 bases between the two ends. The CDR3 sequence is 13 residues long. Germline CDR1 and CDR2: SGHDT and YYEEEE. This sample comprised peripheral blood, obtained in the first trimester of pregnancy. The rearrangement uses TRBV5-6 and TRBJ1-4, with D uncertain. This sequence originates from a female donor in good health, enrolled as a control in a pregnancy study. The DNA for the CDR3 is TGTGCCAGCAGCTTAGGGAGGAATGAAAAACTGTTTTTT. Translated, it gives CASSLGRNEKLFF.